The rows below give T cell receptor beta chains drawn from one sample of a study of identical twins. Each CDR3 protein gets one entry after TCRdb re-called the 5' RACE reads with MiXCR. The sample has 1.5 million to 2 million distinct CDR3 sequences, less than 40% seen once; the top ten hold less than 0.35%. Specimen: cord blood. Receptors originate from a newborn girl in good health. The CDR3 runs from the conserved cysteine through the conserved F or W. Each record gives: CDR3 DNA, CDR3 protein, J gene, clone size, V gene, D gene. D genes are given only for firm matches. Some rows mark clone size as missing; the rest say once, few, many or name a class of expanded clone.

cdr3_nt: TGTGCCAGCAGTCCTTCCGGGGCCCAACACGCGAACACCGGGGAGCTGTTTTTT
cdr3_aa: CASSPSGAQHANTGELFF
j_call: TRBJ2-2
clone_size: .
v_call: TRBV28
d_call: .

cdr3_nt: TGTGCCAGCAGCTTAGTCTTTGAACTAGCGGGGTATACGCAGTATTTT
cdr3_aa: CASSLVFELAGYTQYF
j_call: TRBJ2-3
clone_size: few
v_call: TRBV7-2
d_call: TRBD2

cdr3_nt: TGTGCCAGCAGCGTAGGGACTAGCGGGAGGTCTTTTGACTATACGCAGTATTTT
cdr3_aa: CASSVGTSGRSFDYTQYF
j_call: TRBJ2-3
clone_size: .
v_call: TRBV9
d_call: TRBD2

cdr3_nt: TGTGCCAGCAGTCCCGGGACAGCCCAAGAGACCCAGTACTTC
cdr3_aa: CASSPGTAQETQYF
j_call: TRBJ2-5
clone_size: many
v_call: TRBV5-1
d_call: TRBD1

cdr3_nt: TGCGCCAGCAGCTTGGCGGTTGAATACAATGAGCAGTTCTTC
cdr3_aa: CASSLAVEYNEQFF
j_call: TRBJ2-1
clone_size: many
v_call: TRBV5-1
d_call: .

cdr3_nt: TGTGCCAGCAGTTACTGGCAGGGGGCGGGCTATGGCTACACCTTC
cdr3_aa: CASSYWQGAGYGYTF
j_call: TRBJ1-2
clone_size: few
v_call: TRBV6-5
d_call: TRBD1

cdr3_nt: TGTGCCAGCAGCTTAGTGTTGGTTCTGAACACTGAAGCTTTCTTT
cdr3_aa: CASSLVLVLNTEAFF
j_call: TRBJ1-1
clone_size: few
v_call: TRBV7-2
d_call: .

cdr3_nt: TGCGCCAGCAGCCAACAACAGGGGGCCTCTGGGGCCAACGTCCTGACTTTC
cdr3_aa: CASSQQQGASGANVLTF
j_call: TRBJ2-6
clone_size: .
v_call: TRBV4-1
d_call: TRBD1

cdr3_nt: TGTGCCAGCAGCCCGTCCGGGACTAGCGGGAGAAATGAGCAGTACTTC
cdr3_aa: CASSPSGTSGRNEQYF
j_call: TRBJ2-5
clone_size: .
v_call: TRBV3-1
d_call: TRBD2

cdr3_nt: TGTGCCAGCCGCCGGGACAGATCACACAATGAGCAGTTCTTC
cdr3_aa: CASRRDRSHNEQFF
j_call: TRBJ2-1
clone_size: .
v_call: TRBV2
d_call: TRBD1

cdr3_nt: TGTGCCAGCAGCTTAGCACTCGCTAGCGGGGGACCGTACAATGAGCAGTACTTC
cdr3_aa: CASSLALASGGPYNEQYF
j_call: TRBJ2-7
clone_size: .
v_call: TRBV11-2
d_call: TRBD2

cdr3_nt: TGTGCCAGCAGCGGGGGAGCGGCTGGGGAAAAACTGTTTTTT
cdr3_aa: CASSGGAAGEKLFF
j_call: TRBJ1-4
clone_size: .
v_call: TRBV9
d_call: .

cdr3_nt: TGTGCCAGCAGCTTAGCCCCGGGACTAGCGGGAGCAGGAGAGACCCAGTACTTC
cdr3_aa: CASSLAPGLAGAGETQYF
j_call: TRBJ2-5
clone_size: few
v_call: TRBV7-9
d_call: TRBD2

cdr3_nt: TGTGCCAGCAGCCCAAAGGGACAGAACTATGGCTACACCTTC
cdr3_aa: CASSPKGQNYGYTF
j_call: TRBJ1-2
clone_size: .
v_call: TRBV7-9
d_call: TRBD1

cdr3_nt: TGTGCCAGCAGTCGGACAGGGGTCCTTTATGGCCACACCTTC
cdr3_aa: CASSRTGVLYGHTF
j_call: TRBJ1-2
clone_size: once
v_call: TRBV28
d_call: TRBD1

cdr3_nt: TGTGCCAGTTCACAGGGGCCCTCGGCCGAGCAGTACTTC
cdr3_aa: CASSQGPSAEQYF
j_call: TRBJ2-7
clone_size: .
v_call: TRBV7-2
d_call: TRBD1

cdr3_nt: TGCAGCGTTCACCCAGGGCACGGCTACACCTTC
cdr3_aa: CSVHPGHGYTF
j_call: TRBJ1-2
clone_size: many
v_call: TRBV29-1
d_call: .

cdr3_nt: TGTGCCAGCAGTGAATGGGACAGGTCGGATTCACCCCTCCACTTT
cdr3_aa: CASSEWDRSDSPLHF
j_call: TRBJ1-6
clone_size: .
v_call: TRBV25-1
d_call: TRBD1

cdr3_nt: TGTGCCAGCAGTTACTCGCACGGGACTAGCGGGAGGGAGACCCAGTACTTC
cdr3_aa: CASSYSHGTSGRETQYF
j_call: TRBJ2-5
clone_size: few
v_call: TRBV6-5
d_call: TRBD2

cdr3_nt: TGTGCCAGCAGCCGCCGATGGGACTTCTACGAGCAGTACTTC
cdr3_aa: CASSRRWDFYEQYF
j_call: TRBJ2-7
clone_size: few
v_call: TRBV5-6
d_call: .

cdr3_nt: TGTGCCAGCAGCCCGACCGGACTAGCCGGCTCCTACGAGCAGTACTTC
cdr3_aa: CASSPTGLAGSYEQYF
j_call: TRBJ2-7
clone_size: .
v_call: TRBV13
d_call: TRBD2

cdr3_nt: TGTGCCAGCAGTTTAATAGGGGCTAGGTCCTATAATTCACCCCTCCACTTT
cdr3_aa: CASSLIGARSYNSPLHF
j_call: TRBJ1-6
clone_size: .
v_call: TRBV28
d_call: .

cdr3_nt: TGTGCCAGCAGTTTTCGAGACAGGCTCGTCATGAGGCACTACGAGCAGTACTTC
cdr3_aa: CASSFRDRLVMRHYEQYF
j_call: TRBJ2-7
clone_size: .
v_call: TRBV28
d_call: .

cdr3_nt: TGTGCCAGCAGCCAAGCTACCCTTAGATATTCCAGGCACGAGCAGTACTTC
cdr3_aa: CASSQATLRYSRHEQYF
j_call: TRBJ2-7
clone_size: .
v_call: TRBV4-2
d_call: .

cdr3_nt: TGCAGCGGTGAGAGGACAGGCTATGAGCAGTTCTTC
cdr3_aa: CSGERTGYEQFF
j_call: TRBJ2-1
clone_size: many
v_call: TRBV29-1
d_call: TRBD1

cdr3_nt: TGTGCCTGGAGGGGAAGGATACCTCTAGCAAGGTCCTACAATGAGCAGTTCTTC
cdr3_aa: CAWRGRIPLARSYNEQFF
j_call: TRBJ2-1
clone_size: .
v_call: TRBV30
d_call: .

cdr3_nt: TGTGCCACCAGCAGAGCGGGAGGCACCGGGGAGCTGTTTTTT
cdr3_aa: CATSRAGGTGELFF
j_call: TRBJ2-2
clone_size: .
v_call: TRBV15
d_call: TRBD2

cdr3_nt: TGTGCCAGCAGCCCTTGGGAGCCCTTGGACTATGGCTACACCTTC
cdr3_aa: CASSPWEPLDYGYTF
j_call: TRBJ1-2
clone_size: .
v_call: TRBV6-6
d_call: .

cdr3_nt: TGCGCCAGCAGCCAATCGGGACAGGGTACCCCCTACGAGCAGTACTTC
cdr3_aa: CASSQSGQGTPYEQYF
j_call: TRBJ2-7
clone_size: few
v_call: TRBV4-1
d_call: TRBD1

cdr3_nt: TGCAGCGTTGTGGGTGATAACTATGGCTACACCTTC
cdr3_aa: CSVVGDNYGYTF
j_call: TRBJ1-2
clone_size: many
v_call: TRBV29-1
d_call: .